This T cell receptor beta chain was sequenced during a study of OX40 agonist ivuxolimab in advanced cancers. This CDR3 comprises 14 residues. V lost 1 base to trimming and J lost 2 bases, with 7 bases between them. Germline V gene lookup returns CDR1 SGHTA and CDR2 FQGNSA. Here immunoSEQ multiplex PCR was the method, and the copy in TCRdb shows in-frame clones only, minus some. The sample includes about 48,000 clones, approximately 84% seen only once; the top ten take around 1.1%. The chain carries TRBV7-2 and TRBJ2-3; D gene unclear. The source was CD4+ or CD8+ T cells sorted from blood, collected in a trial of the OX40 agonist ivuxolimab. The clonotype comes from an adult with an advanced solid tumor such as melanoma, head and neck, liver or kidney cancer. Written as DNA, the CDR3 is TGTGCCAGCAGCTTAGGCCCTCTCACAGATACGCAGTATTTT. It specifies CASSLGPLTDTQYF.